A single sample is the source of the 14 T cell receptor beta chains below, sequenced in a study of response to subunit inactivated influenza vaccine. TCRdb reprocessed the RT-PCR reads with MiXCR, giving one entry per CDR3 protein. The table has 500,000 or so distinct CDR3 sequences, approximately 17% seen once; the top ten hold about 3%. This specimen was CD4+ T cells sorted from PBMCs, taken roughly 24 months after vaccination. The receptors derive from a man between 50 and 70 years old who received an inactivated influenza vaccine.

This clonotype has only a few counts. This chain links TRBV12-3 or TRBV12-4 with TRBJ2-1; TRBD2 agrees at 13 bases. The CDR3 is 17 amino acids. Losses at the gene ends were 3 bases for V and 5 bases for J; bases not matched to a gene: 7. The CDR3 spells CASSFPLGLAGDNEQFF. The CDR3 region has the DNA TGTGCCAGCAGTTTCCCTCTTGGACTAGCGGGGGACAATGAGCAGTTCTTC.

There are a few counts of this clonotype. The chain couples TRBV2 to TRBJ2-3; 8 nucleotides align to TRBD2. The CDR3 extends over 18 amino acids. Germline loops: CDR1 SNHLY, CDR2 FYNNEI. The trim removed 6 bases at V and 6 bases at J, leaving 20 bases unmatched. This chain's CDR3 is CASRPWGTSGTRSDTQYF. For the CDR3, the DNA is TGTGCCAGCAGACCTTGGGGTACTAGCGGCACTAGATCGGATACGCAGTATTTT.

With respect to this clonotype: A much larger clone differs from this one at a single base, so this may be a read error. V is TRBV29-1 and J is TRBJ2-7, with 10 bases identical to TRBD1. The CDR3 covers 14 residues. CDR1 and CDR2 from the germline V gene are SQVTM and ANQGSEA. The CDR3 DNA follows: TGCAGCGTTCTACGACAGGGGGCTTCCTACGAGCACTACTTC. Protein: CSVLRQGASYEHYF.

The genes are TRBV5-1 and TRBJ2-7; 11 bases are a match to TRBD2. This CDR3 spans 15 amino acids. Germline V gene data show CDR1 as SGHRS and CDR2 as YFSETQ. Trimming removed 4 bases from V and 4 bases from J; junction bases left unmatched: 7. CDR3 amino acids: CASSKTGTSGYEQYF. The CDR3 nucleotides are TGCGCCAGCAGCAAAACCGGGACTAGCGGATACGAGCAGTACTTC.

This clonotype has more than one count but fewer than ten. The CDR3 DNA is TGCAGTGCTAGAGTTGGGACAGTTAATTCACCCCTCCACTTT. The encoded protein is CSARVGTVNSPLHF. The V call is TRBV20-1, the J call TRBJ1-6; 7 bases are a match to TRBD1. Germline-derived CDR1 and CDR2 are DFQATT and SNEGSKA (reference sequence). Losses at the gene ends were 1 base for V and 6 bases for J; bases not matched to a gene: 3. The CDR3 runs 14 residues.

V is TRBV2 and J is TRBJ2-4; 10 nucleotides align to TRBD1. This CDR3 region has 15 residues. V was pared by 10 bases and J by 7 bases, with 13 bases of the junction left unmatched. The germline CDR1 and CDR2 sequences are SNHLY and FYNNEI. The CDR3 DNA is TGTGCCAATACGATGGACAGGGGGGTTGCGAACATTCAGTACTTC. Its translation is CANTMDRGVANIQYF.

The V gene is TRBV18, the J gene TRBJ1-2; D is unclear. Germline CDR1 KGHSH, CDR2 LQKENI. The CDR3 sequence is 14 residues long. Trimming pared 1 base from V and 6 bases from J, leaving 12 bases between. CDR3 in amino acids: CASSPRRERNGYTF. The CDR3 coding sequence is TGTGCCAGCTCACCACGGAGGGAAAGAAATGGCTACACCTTC.

This clonotype appeared many times. The chain couples TRBV25-1 to TRBJ1-6; D might be TRBD1 (5 bases). Trimming left V 3 bases short and J 4 bases short, with 10 bases between. Germline CDR1 MGHDK, CDR2 SYGVNS. The CDR3 contains 15 residues. DNA for the CDR3: TGTGCCAGCAGTGACAAGGGGAAATATAATTCACCCCTCCACTTT. As protein: CASSDKGKYNSPLHF. The entire variable domain, with the rest obtained from reference TRBV25-1 and TRBJ1-6, is as follows: EADIYQTPRYLVIGTGKKITLECSQTMGHDKMYWYQQDPGMELHLIHYSYGVNSTEKGDLSSESTVSRIRTEHFPLTLESARPSHTSQYLCASSDKGKYNSPLHFGNGTRLTVT.

This chain joins TRBV20-1 and TRBJ1-2; no reliable D call. V was clipped by 5 bases and J by 2 bases, with 12 bases between them. Per germline, CDR1 DFQATT and CDR2 SNEGSKA (reference sequence). The CDR3 totals 13 residues. The CDR3 DNA reads TGCAGTGCTTACAAGGAGGTCAACTATGGCTACACCTTC. Its translation is CSAYKEVNYGYTF.

The chain recombines TRBV24-1 with TRBJ2-3, with D perhaps assigned TRBD1 or TRBD2 (5 bases each). Trimming stripped 6 bases from V and 9 bases from J, with 15 bases between. Germline V CDR1 and CDR2: KGHDR, SFDVKD. The length of the CDR3 is 13 residues. This CDR3 is CATSFQTGGTQYF. The CDR3 bases are TGTGCCACCAGTTTTCAAACAGGAGGAACGCAGTATTTT.

The V gene is TRBV11-1, the J gene TRBJ2-7; possible D gene TRBD1, 6 bases. The ends were cut back, 4 bases at V and 0 bases at J, with 22 bases in the middle. Germline V CDR1 and CDR2: SGHAT, FQDESV (reference sequence). The CDR3 runs 18 residues. The CDR3 DNA reads as TGTGCCAGCAGCTCGTCGGGACACTGGTCTTCGAGCTCCTACGAGCAGTACTTC. This codes for CASSSSGHWSSSSYEQYF.

This sequence joins TRBV3-1 and TRBJ2-1; the D is unclear. Germline V gives CDR1 LGHDT, CDR2 YNNKEL (reference sequence). The CDR3 is 12 amino acids. V lost 6 bases and J 3 bases, leaving 6 bases between the germline ends. CDR3 amino acids: CASRDIYNEQFF. The CDR3 DNA follows: TGTGCCAGCAGAGACATCTACAATGAGCAGTTCTTC.

This clonotype was observed at least ten times. CDR3 in DNA: TGCAGTGCTAGAGGACTAGCGGGAGTTAATGAGCAGTTCTTC. The encoded protein is CSARGLAGVNEQFF. The chain recombines TRBV20-1 with TRBJ2-1, with 12 bases identical to TRBD2. V lost 1 base and J lost 7; bases outside the gene matches: 2. CDR3 length equals 14 residues. Germline V lookup: CDR1 DFQATT, CDR2 SNEGSKA (reference sequence).

This clonotype has more than one count but fewer than ten. The CDR3 region has the DNA TGCAGTGCTAGGCTCGGGCAAGAGACCCAGTACTTC. This codes for CSARLGQETQYF. The chain recombines TRBV20-1 with TRBJ2-5; D is ambiguous. Germline CDR1 is DFQATT and CDR2 is SNEGSKA (reference sequence). CDR3 size: 12 residues. With 3 bases removed from V and 2 bases from J, the gap between germline ends came to 7 bases.